These 7 T cell receptor beta chains share one sample of origin, sequenced in a study of T-cell memory formation after mild COVID-19. From the 5' RACE reads, TCRdb called clonotypes with MiXCR, one entry per CDR3 protein. The sample has 75,000 to 95,000 distinct CDR3 sequences; about an eighth are singletons. The sample comprised PBMCs or a T cell subset sorted from them (not recorded which). The receptors were gathered from an adult woman who had mild COVID-19 (a few samples of this study predate the infection). Cell type and time point are not known.

This clonotype was seen only a few times. The chain carries TRBV7-9 and TRBJ2-7, with TRBD2 as a possible D gene (6 bases). Trimming left V 5 bases short and J 2 bases short, with 10 bases between. Germline-derived CDR1 and CDR2 are SEHNR and FQNEAQ (reference sequence). The CDR3 sequence is 13 residues long. The CDR3 DNA sequence: TGTGCCAGCAGCGCCCCGGGAGCCTACGAGCAGTACTTC. This codes for CASSAPGAYEQYF.

The table lists this clonotype with a few counts. The V call is TRBV6-2 or TRBV6-3, the J call TRBJ1-5; 7 bases agree with TRBD1. V lost 5 bases to trimming and J lost 9 bases; unmatched junction nucleotides: 10. Looked up from germline, CDR1 is MNHEY and CDR2 is SVGEGT. The CDR3 has 14 amino acids. CDR3: CASSEQGPLWPQHF. CDR3 nucleotide sequence: TGTGCCAGCAGTGAACAGGGGCCCCTATGGCCCCAGCATTTT.

This clonotype was counted only a few times. The genes are TRBV4-1 and TRBJ2-1, with D possibly TRBD2 on 7 matching bases. Germline loops: CDR1 MGHRA, CDR2 YSYEKL. This CDR3 contains 16 residues. V lost 0 bases and J lost 6, with 15 bases in between. The CDR3 region has the DNA TGCGCCAGCAGCCAAGATAGGCGGGGGCCGGGCAATGAGCAGTTCTTC. This codes for CASSQDRRGPGNEQFF.

The CDR3 protein is CASSYSSVYTGELFF. The CDR3, as DNA: TGTGCCAGCAGTTACTCGTCGGTATACACCGGGGAGCTGTTTTTT. V gene TRBV6-5 combines with J gene TRBJ2-2; D uncertain. Germline CDR1 is MNHEY and CDR2 is SVGAGI. V was shortened by 0 bases and J by 3 bases, with 8 bases between the two germline ends. The length of the CDR3 is 15 residues.

This clonotype has a count of ten or more. The rearrangement uses TRBV5-1 and TRBJ2-7; either TRBD1 or TRBD2 may fit D (5 bases each). Trimming pared 1 base from V and 0 bases from J, leaving 14 bases between. Germline-derived CDR1 and CDR2 are SGHRS and YFSETQ. The length of the CDR3 is 16 residues. The CDR3, as DNA: TGCGCCAGCAGCTTGTCCGGGGTTGACAGCTCCTACGAGCAGTACTTC. Translation gives CASSLSGVDSSYEQYF. Full variable domain (rest looked up from reference TRBV5-1 and TRBJ2-7): KAGVTQTPRYLIKTRGQQVTLSCSPISGHRSVSWYQQTPGQGLQFLFEYFSETQRNKGNFPGRFSGRQFSNSRSEMNVSTLELGDSALYLCASSLSGVDSSYEQYFGPGTRLTVT.

The chain uses TRBV12-3 or TRBV12-4 and TRBJ2-5, with 9 bases fitting TRBD2. V was pared by 3 bases and J by 0 bases, with 8 bases of the junction left unmatched. The CDR3 consists of 17 residues. In nucleotides, the CDR3 is TGTGCCAGCAGTTTTGGTCTAGCGGGACCCTACCAAGAGACCCAGTACTTC. Translating gives CASSFGLAGPYQETQYF.

The chain couples TRBV4-3 to TRBJ1-4, with TRBD1 matching over 7 bases. Germline V gene sequence: CDR1 LGHNA, CDR2 YSLEER. The length of the CDR3 is 15 residues. After removal of 3 bases from V and 7 bases from J, the junction contained 8 bases not matched to a gene. CDR3 region: CASSHSRGTGEKLFF. The CDR3 DNA sequence: TGCGCCAGCAGCCATTCCAGGGGGACGGGTGAAAAACTGTTTTTT.